The 12 T cell receptor beta chains presented below share a single source sample, sequenced in a study of T cell responses to AZD1222 COVID-19 vaccine. Here immunoSEQ multiplex PCR was the method, and the copy in TCRdb shows in-frame clones only, minus some. The table shows some 140,000 clones, with 93% occurring only once. The specimen comprised peripheral blood, sampled on day 0 of AZD1222 vaccination. Receptor source: an adult in good health.

The chain combines TRBV15 with TRBJ1-2; 7 bases fit TRBD1. The CDR3 is 12 amino acids. Germline V lookup: CDR1 LNHNV, CDR2 YYDKDF (reference sequence). The ends lost 1 base at V and 7 bases at J; junction bases unmatched: 0. The CDR3 DNA reads as TGTGCCACCAGCAGAGCAGGGGGTGGCTACACCTTC. Translating it yields CATSRAGGGYTF.

The chain combines TRBV7-3 with TRBJ2-1; 7 nucleotides match TRBD2. In germline, CDR1 is SGHTA, CDR2 FQGTGA. CDR3 length: 15 amino acids. Trimming at V came to 4 bases and at J to 4 bases, leaving 7 bases not matched to a gene. The CDR3: CASSYQRGGYNEQFF. For the CDR3, the DNA is TGTGCCAGCAGCTACCAAAGGGGAGGGTACAATGAGCAGTTCTTC. The full variable domain, with the rest looked up from reference TRBV7-3 and TRBJ2-1, is GAGVSQTPSNKVTEKGKYVELRCDPISGHTALYWYRQSLGQGPEFLIYFQGTGAADDSGLPNDRFFAVRPEGSVSTLKIQRTERGDSAVYLCASSYQRGGYNEQFFGPGTRLTVL.

This sequence joins TRBV3-1 (or the pseudogene TRBV3-2) and TRBJ1-1; possibly TRBD1 for D (5 bases). CDR3 length equals 15 residues. Trimming shortened V by 4 bases and J by 1 base, and 13 bases separated the two germline ends. Germline CDR1 and CDR2: LGHDT and YNNKEL (reference sequence). This CDR3 reads CASSPSSGANTEAFF. CDR3 DNA: TGTGCCAGCAGCCCGTCGTCCGGGGCGAACACTGAAGCTTTCTTT.

The rearrangement joins TRBV28 to TRBJ1-6; TRBD1 is a possible D gene (5 bases). With 3 bases removed from V and 10 bases from J, the gap between germline ends came to 7 bases. Germline CDR1 MDHEN, CDR2 SYDVKM. This CDR3 comprises 12 residues. CDR3 in amino acids: CASSFGDSPLHF. In nucleotides, the CDR3 is TGTGCCAGCAGTTTCGGGGACTCACCCCTCCACTTT.

The rearrangement joins TRBV6-1 to TRBJ1-2; tentatively, D is TRBD1 (5 bases). Germline loops: CDR1 MNHNS, CDR2 SASEGT. The CDR3 contains 15 residues. V lost 0 bases and J lost 2, with 10 bases in between. As DNA, the CDR3 is TGTGCCAGCAGTGAAGCTCCAGGGATGAACTATGGCTACACCTTC. Its protein is CASSEAPGMNYGYTF.

The J gene is TRBJ1-5, the V gene TRBV6-5; D not certain. The CDR3 contains 12 residues. V lost 11 bases and J lost 0, with 8 bases in between. Germline CDR1 and CDR2: MNHEY and SVGAGI. For the CDR3, the DNA is TGTGCCGCGGGGTATAGCAATCAGCCCCAGCATTTT. It codes for CAAGYSNQPQHF.

In DNA form, the CDR3 reads TGCAGCGTTGTCGGACAGGGGGCTTATGGCTACACCTTC. Amino acids: CSVVGQGAYGYTF. The gene calls are TRBV29-1 and TRBJ1-2; 11 nucleotides agree with TRBD1. The CDR3 spans 13 residues. J lost 5 bases, V lost 4 bases, and 3 bases had no gene match. From germline, CDR1 is SQVTM and CDR2 ANQGSEA.

The V gene is TRBV29-1, the J gene TRBJ1-2, with unresolved D. The V gene lost 2 bases and the J gene lost 5 bases, with 6 bases spanning the gap. Germline CDR1 and CDR2: SQVTM and ANQGSEA. The CDR3 length is 11 residues. CDR3 coding DNA: TGCAGCGTTGAATCGCTATATGGCTACACCTTC. This codes for CSVESLYGYTF.

V gene TRBV9 combines with J gene TRBJ2-7; a weak D match, TRBD1 (6 bases). The CDR3 extends over 14 amino acids. The V and J ends lost 4 bases and 1 base respectively, with 12 bases between them. CDR1 is SGDLS, CDR2 YYNGEE, per germline. CDR3 sequence reads: CASSYWDKSYEQYF. CDR3 DNA sequence: TGTGCCAGCAGCTACTGGGACAAGTCCTACGAGCAGTACTTC. The complete variable domain, with remaining parts taken from reference TRBV9 and TRBJ2-7, reads DSGVTQTPKHLITATGQRVTLRCSPRSGDLSVYWYQQSLDQGLQFLIQYYNGEERAKGNILERFSAQQFPDLHSELNLSSLELGDSALYFCASSYWDKSYEQYFGPGTRLTVT.

On this clone: No conserved phenylalanine or tryptophan ends this CDR3, so it is likely a read error. V gene TRBV6-6 combines with J gene TRBJ1-6; the match to TRBD1 covers 9 bases. Trimming at V came to 6 bases and at J to 0 bases, leaving 18 bases not matched to a gene. The CDR3 totals 21 residues. CDR1 and CDR2 (germline): MNHNY, SVGAGI (reference sequence). This CDR3 is CASSLEGQGLTHLSYNSPLHL. In DNA form, the CDR3 reads TGTGCCAGCAGCCTGGAGGGACAGGGACTTACTCACCTCTCCTATAATTCACCCCTCCACCTT.

V usage is TRBV24-1 and J usage is TRBJ2-2; perhaps TRBD1 as D (7 bases). Germline V gene data show CDR1 as KGHDR and CDR2 as SFDVKD. The CDR3 is 16 amino acids. V was shortened by 3 bases and J by 6 bases, with 16 bases between the two germline ends. CDR3 region: CATSDPRQGGSGELFF. The CDR3 DNA follows: TGTGCCACCAGTGATCCCCGACAGGGAGGCTCCGGGGAGCTGTTTTTT.

The chain is built from TRBV9 and TRBJ1-2; D is uncertain. CDR3 length: 11 amino acids. Trimming cost V 7 bases and J 6 bases, with 10 bases left between them. Germline CDR1 and CDR2: SGDLS and YYNGEE. CDR3 in amino acids: CASGMSHGYTF. For the CDR3, the DNA is TGTGCCAGCGGGATGTCCCATGGCTACACCTTC.